This TCR beta chain derives from a study of blood T cell repertoires in COVID-19. Across the whole study: Whether acute or convalescent, the COVID-19 samples came from the United States, Italy and Spain. Sample material is recorded as cDNA or gDNA derived from T cells, B-cell-depleted T cells, or PBMCs.

The germline V gene encodes CDR1 SGHRS and CDR2 YFSETQ. This CDR3 contains 15 residues. The ends were cut back, 6 bases at V and 2 bases at J, with 17 bases in the middle. Authors' methods: Researchers report that nucleated cell counts were estimated from reference gene primer amplification. The repertoire was sequenced with immunoSEQ multiplex PCR; TCRdb's copy has only in-frame clones and lacks some. Clone size and V and J calls were adopted from that table, with D and trimming inferred from the DNA. The sample comprises 75,000 to 100,000 clones, 70% to 90% of which are singletons, and 3.5% to 5.5% rests with the top ten.

The chain carries TRBV5-1 and TRBJ1-1; no definite D call. The receptor's source is a man aged 65-85 years with acute or convalescent COVID-19. Sequencing was done on a sample of peripheral blood. CDR3 protein: CASNGPSASNTEAFF. CDR3 nucleotide sequence: TGCGCCAGCAACGGTCCGAGCGCCAGCAACACTGAAGCTTTCTTT.